What follows are 7 T cell receptor beta chains derived from one specimen sequenced in a study of T cells in localized non-small cell lung cancer. Sequencing was performed with immunoSEQ multiplex PCR; in TCRdb, only in-frame clones are kept and a portion is missing. The sample has under 35,000 clones, less than 95% seen once. The source material was peripheral blood mononuclear cells, sampled before any cancer treatment. The receptors derive from a female donor older than 55 with stage II lung adenocarcinoma.

The gene calls are TRBV6-5 and TRBJ2-3; the match to TRBD2 covers 11 bases. Germline V lookup: CDR1 MNHEY, CDR2 SVGAGI. The CDR3 has 15 amino acids. Trimming cost V 6 bases and J 5 bases; bases outside gene matches: 7. This chain's CDR3 is CASRLPGLAVDTQYF. In DNA form, the CDR3 reads TGTGCCAGCAGGCTCCCGGGACTAGCGGTAGATACGCAGTATTTT.

The rearrangement uses TRBV23-1 and TRBJ1-6; the D gene is possibly TRBD1 (6 bases). TRBV23-1 is given ORF status, its function remaining uncertain. The ends were cut back, 4 bases at V and 6 bases at J, with 16 bases in the middle. The CDR3 loop spans 16 amino acids. The CDR3 is CASSRGRGQINSPLHF. CDR3 nucleotide sequence: TGCGCCAGCAGTCGGGGAAGAGGACAGATTAATTCACCCCTCCACTTT.

This sequence joins TRBV28 and TRBJ2-7, with D possibly being TRBD1 (6 bases). Trimming cost V 6 bases and J 5 bases, with 14 bases left between them. CDR1 MDHEN and CDR2 SYDVKM come from the germline V gene. This CDR3 comprises 13 residues. CDR3 sequence: CASSPGGPDEQYF. CDR3 coding DNA: TGTGCCAGCAGCCCTGGGGGCCCAGACGAGCAGTACTTC.

This clone occurred once. The rearrangement links TRBV6-1 to TRBJ1-1; TRBD1 aligns across 7 bases. Germline V gives CDR1 MNHNS, CDR2 SASEGT. This CDR3 comprises 14 residues. The J segment lost 7 bases and the V segment lost 8 bases, leaving 13 bases of the junction unmatched. DNA of the CDR3: TGTGCCAGCTCTCGAAGGAGACAGGGCCTTGAAGCTTTCTTT. This codes for CASSRRRQGLEAFF.

The chain is built from TRBV19 and TRBJ1-1, with D unclear. The CDR3 sequence is 17 residues long. Germline V gene sequence: CDR1 LNHDA, CDR2 SQIVND (reference sequence). Trimming removed 0 bases at V and 4 bases at J, with 18 bases between. The CDR3 DNA reads TGTGCCAGTAGTATAGATCTGTTGACCCCGAAGAGCACTGAAGCTTTCTTT. Translating it yields CASSIDLLTPKSTEAFF. The entire variable domain, with the rest obtained from reference TRBV19 and TRBJ1-1, is as follows: DGGITQSPKYLFRKEGQNVTLSCEQNLNHDAMYWYRQDPGQGLRLIYYSQIVNDFQKGDIAEGYSVSREKKESFPLTVTSAQKNPTAFYLCASSIDLLTPKSTEAFFGQGTRLTVV.

The V call is TRBV18, the J call TRBJ1-5; maybe TRBD1 (5 bases). Germline V lookup: CDR1 KGHSH, CDR2 LQKENI. Trimming removed 0 bases from V and 3 bases from J, with 9 bases in between. The CDR3 is 15 amino acids. The CDR3 sequence is CASSPPQGYNQPQHF. The DNA for the CDR3 is TGTGCCAGCTCACCACCTCAGGGCTACAATCAGCCCCAGCATTTT.

The chain employs TRBV28 and TRBJ1-5; 8 bases agree with TRBD1. Germline trimming cut 5 bases from V and 1 base from J; bases unmatched to any gene: 7. This CDR3 has 16 amino acids. Germline values: CDR1 MDHEN, CDR2 SYDVKM. The CDR3 DNA is TGTGCCAGCAGTCTCTCCACAGGGGGAAGCAATCAGCCCCAGCATTTT. Translated, it gives CASSLSTGGSNQPQHF.